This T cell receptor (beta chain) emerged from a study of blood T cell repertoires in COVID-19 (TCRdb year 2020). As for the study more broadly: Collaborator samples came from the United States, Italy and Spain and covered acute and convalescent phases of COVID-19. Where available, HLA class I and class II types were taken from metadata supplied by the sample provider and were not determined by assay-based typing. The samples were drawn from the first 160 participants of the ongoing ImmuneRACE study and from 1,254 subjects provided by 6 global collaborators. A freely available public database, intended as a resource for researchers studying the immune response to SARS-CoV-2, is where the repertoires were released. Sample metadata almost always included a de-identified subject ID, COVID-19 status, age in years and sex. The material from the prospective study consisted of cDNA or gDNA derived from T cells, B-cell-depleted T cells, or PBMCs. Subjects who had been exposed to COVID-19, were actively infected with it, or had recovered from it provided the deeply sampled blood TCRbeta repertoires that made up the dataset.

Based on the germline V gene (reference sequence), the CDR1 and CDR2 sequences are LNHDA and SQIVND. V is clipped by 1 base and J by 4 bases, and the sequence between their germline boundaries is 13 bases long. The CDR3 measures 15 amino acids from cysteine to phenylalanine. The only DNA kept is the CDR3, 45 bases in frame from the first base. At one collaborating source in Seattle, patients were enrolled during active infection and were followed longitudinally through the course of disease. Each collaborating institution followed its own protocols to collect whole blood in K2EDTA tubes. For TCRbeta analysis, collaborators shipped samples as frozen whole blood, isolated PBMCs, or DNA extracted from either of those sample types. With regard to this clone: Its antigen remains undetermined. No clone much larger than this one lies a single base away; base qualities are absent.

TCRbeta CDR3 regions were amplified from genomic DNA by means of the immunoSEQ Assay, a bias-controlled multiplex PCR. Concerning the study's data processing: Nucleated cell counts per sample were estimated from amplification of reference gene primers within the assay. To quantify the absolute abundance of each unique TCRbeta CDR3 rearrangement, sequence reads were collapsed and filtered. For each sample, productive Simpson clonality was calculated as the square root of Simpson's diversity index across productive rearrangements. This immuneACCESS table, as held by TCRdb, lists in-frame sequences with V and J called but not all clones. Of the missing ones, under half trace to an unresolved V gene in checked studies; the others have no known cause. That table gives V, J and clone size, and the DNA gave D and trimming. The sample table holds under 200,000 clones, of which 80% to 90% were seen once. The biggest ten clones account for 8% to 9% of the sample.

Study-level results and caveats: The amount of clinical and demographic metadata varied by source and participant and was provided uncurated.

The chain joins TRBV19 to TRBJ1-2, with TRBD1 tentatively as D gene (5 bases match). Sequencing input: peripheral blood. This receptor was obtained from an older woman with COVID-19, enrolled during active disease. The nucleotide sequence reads TGTGCCAGTAGTATAGGAGTACAGGACCTCTATGGCTACACCTTC. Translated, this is CASSIGVQDLYGYTF.